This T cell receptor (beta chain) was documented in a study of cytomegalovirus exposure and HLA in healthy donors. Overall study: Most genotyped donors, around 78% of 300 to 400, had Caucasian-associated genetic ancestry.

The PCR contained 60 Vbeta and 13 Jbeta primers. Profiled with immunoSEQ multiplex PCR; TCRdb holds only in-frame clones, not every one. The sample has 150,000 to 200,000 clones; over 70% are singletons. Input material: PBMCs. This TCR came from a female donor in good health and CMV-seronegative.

CDR3 DNA sequence: TGTGCCAGCAGCCGAGCGGGAGTCTACAATGAGCAGTTCTTC. Its protein is CASSRAGVYNEQFF. The genes are TRBV7-8 and TRBJ2-1, with TRBD2 matching over 8 bases. The V gene end was trimmed by 5 bases and the J gene end by 3 bases; junction bases not matched to a gene: 3. Germline V gives CDR1 SGHVS, CDR2 FQNEAQ. The CDR3 has 14 amino acids.